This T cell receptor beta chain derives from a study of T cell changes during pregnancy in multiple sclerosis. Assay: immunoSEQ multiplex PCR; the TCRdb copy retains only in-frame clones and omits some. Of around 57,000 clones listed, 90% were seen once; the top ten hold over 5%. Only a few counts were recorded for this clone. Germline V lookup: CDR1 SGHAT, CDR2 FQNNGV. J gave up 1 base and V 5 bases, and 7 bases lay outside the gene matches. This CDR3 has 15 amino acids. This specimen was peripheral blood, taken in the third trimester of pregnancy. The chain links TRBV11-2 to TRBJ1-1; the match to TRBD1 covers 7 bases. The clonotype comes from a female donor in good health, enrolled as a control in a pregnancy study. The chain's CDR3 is CASSPQTGRNTEAFF. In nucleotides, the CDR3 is TGTGCCAGCAGCCCACAGACAGGGAGGAACACTGAAGCTTTCTTT.